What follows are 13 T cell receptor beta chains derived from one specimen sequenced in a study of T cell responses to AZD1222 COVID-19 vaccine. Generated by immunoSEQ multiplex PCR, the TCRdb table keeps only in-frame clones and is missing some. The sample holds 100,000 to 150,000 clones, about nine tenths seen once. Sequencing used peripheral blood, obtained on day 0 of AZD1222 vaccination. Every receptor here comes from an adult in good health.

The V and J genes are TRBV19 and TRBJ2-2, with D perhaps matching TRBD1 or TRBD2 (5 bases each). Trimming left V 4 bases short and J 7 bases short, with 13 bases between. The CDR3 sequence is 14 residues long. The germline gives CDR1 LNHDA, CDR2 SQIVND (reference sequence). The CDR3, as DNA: TGTGCCAGTAGTACCGGGGCTTCGGTCGGGGAGCTGTTTTTT. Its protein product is CASSTGASVGELFF.

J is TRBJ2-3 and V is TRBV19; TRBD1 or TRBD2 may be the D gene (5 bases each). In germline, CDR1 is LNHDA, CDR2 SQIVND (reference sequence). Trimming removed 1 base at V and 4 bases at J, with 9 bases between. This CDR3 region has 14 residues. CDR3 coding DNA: TGTGCCAGTAGTATAGCGCAGGGACCAGATACGCAGTATTTT. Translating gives CASSIAQGPDTQYF.

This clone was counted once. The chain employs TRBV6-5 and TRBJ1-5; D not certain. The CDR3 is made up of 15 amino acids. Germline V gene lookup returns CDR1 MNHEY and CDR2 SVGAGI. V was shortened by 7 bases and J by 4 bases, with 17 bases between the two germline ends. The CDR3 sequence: CASMANPTLNQPQHF. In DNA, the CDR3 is TGTGCCAGCATGGCAAACCCTACCCTGAATCAGCCCCAGCATTTT.

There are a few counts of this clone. CDR3 residues: CASSVGGRGDTEAFF. For the CDR3, the DNA is TGTGCCAGCAGCGTAGGCGGCAGGGGGGACACTGAAGCTTTCTTT. The genes are TRBV9 and TRBJ1-1; 7 positions match TRBD1. Germline CDR1 is SGDLS and CDR2 is YYNGEE. The CDR3 covers 15 residues. V lost 0 bases and J lost 3; bases outside the gene matches: 5. Variable domain in full (rest from reference TRBV9 and TRBJ1-1): DSGVTQTPKHLITATGQRVTLRCSPRSGDLSVYWYQQSLDQGLQFLIQYYNGEERAKGNILERFSAQQFPDLHSELNLSSLELGDSALYFCASSVGGRGDTEAFFGQGTRLTVV.

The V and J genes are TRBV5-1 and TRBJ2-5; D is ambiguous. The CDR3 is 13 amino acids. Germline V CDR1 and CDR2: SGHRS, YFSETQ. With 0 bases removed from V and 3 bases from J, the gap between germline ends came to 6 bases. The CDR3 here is CASSLGGEETQYF. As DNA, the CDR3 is TGCGCCAGCAGCTTGGGCGGAGAAGAGACCCAGTACTTC.

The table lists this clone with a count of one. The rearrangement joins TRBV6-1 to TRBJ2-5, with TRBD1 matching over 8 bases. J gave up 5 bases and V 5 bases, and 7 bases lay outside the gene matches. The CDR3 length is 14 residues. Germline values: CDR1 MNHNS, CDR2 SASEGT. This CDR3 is CASSSDRAMETQYF. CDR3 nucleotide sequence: TGTGCCAGCAGTTCGGACAGGGCCATGGAGACCCAGTACTTC.

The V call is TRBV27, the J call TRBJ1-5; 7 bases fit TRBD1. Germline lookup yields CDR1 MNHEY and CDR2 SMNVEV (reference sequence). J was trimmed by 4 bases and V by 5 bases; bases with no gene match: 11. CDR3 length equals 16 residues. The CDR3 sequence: CASSPMTGRSNQPQHF. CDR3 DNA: TGTGCCAGCAGTCCCATGACAGGGCGGTCTAATCAGCCCCAGCATTTT.

The CDR3 protein is CATTSGTGTSGYTF. CDR3 sequence (DNA): TGTGCCACCACCTCCGGGACAGGGACCTCAGGCTACACCTTC. The chain carries TRBV6-5 and TRBJ1-2; 9 positions match TRBD1. Germline lookup yields CDR1 MNHEY and CDR2 SVGAGI. Germline trimming cut 10 bases from V and 8 bases from J; bases unmatched to any gene: 14. The CDR3 loop spans 14 amino acids.

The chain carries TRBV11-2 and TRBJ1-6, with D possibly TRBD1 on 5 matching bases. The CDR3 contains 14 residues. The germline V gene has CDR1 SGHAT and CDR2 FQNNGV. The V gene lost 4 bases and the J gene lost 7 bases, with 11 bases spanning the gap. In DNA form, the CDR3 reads TGTGCCAGCAGCTGGAGGGGTTTGAATTCACCCCTCCACTTT. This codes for CASSWRGLNSPLHF.

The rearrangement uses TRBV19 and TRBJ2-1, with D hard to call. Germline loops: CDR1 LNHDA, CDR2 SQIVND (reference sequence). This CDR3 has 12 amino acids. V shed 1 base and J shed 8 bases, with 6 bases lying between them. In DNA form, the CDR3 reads TGTGCCAGTAGTATAGTTGTTCATGAGCAGTTCTTC. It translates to CASSIVVHEQFF.

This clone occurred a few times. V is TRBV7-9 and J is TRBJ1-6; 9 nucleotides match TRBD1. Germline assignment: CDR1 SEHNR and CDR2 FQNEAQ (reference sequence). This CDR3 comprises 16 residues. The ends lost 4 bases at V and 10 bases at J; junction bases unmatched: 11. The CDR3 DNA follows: TGTGCCAGCAGCTCGGGGGACAGGGTGGTTAGGTCACCCCTCCACTTT. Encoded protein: CASSSGDRVVRSPLHF.

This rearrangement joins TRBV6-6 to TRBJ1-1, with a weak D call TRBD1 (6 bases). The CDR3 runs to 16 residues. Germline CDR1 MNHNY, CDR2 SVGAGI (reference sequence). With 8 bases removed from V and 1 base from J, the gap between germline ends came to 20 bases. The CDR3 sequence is CASVYGQGSRNTEAFF. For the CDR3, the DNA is TGTGCCAGCGTCTACGGGCAGGGGTCGCGGAACACTGAAGCTTTCTTT.

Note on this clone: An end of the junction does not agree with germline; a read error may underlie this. For the CDR3, the DNA is TGTGCTAGCAGCTTAGGGACAGATGAGTCATACGAGCAGTACTTC. Protein product: CASSLGTDESYEQYF. This rearrangement joins TRBV7-7 to TRBJ2-7, with 7 bases fitting TRBD1. Germline CDR1 SSHAT, CDR2 FNYEAQ (reference sequence). The CDR3 covers 15 residues. The entire variable domain, with the rest obtained from reference TRBV7-7 and TRBJ2-7, is as follows: GAGVSQSPRYKVTKRGQDVTLRCDPISSHATLYWYQQALGQGPEFLTYFNYEAQPDKSGLPSDRFSAERPEGSISTLTIQRTEQRDSAMYRCASSLGTDESYEQYFGPGTRLTVT.